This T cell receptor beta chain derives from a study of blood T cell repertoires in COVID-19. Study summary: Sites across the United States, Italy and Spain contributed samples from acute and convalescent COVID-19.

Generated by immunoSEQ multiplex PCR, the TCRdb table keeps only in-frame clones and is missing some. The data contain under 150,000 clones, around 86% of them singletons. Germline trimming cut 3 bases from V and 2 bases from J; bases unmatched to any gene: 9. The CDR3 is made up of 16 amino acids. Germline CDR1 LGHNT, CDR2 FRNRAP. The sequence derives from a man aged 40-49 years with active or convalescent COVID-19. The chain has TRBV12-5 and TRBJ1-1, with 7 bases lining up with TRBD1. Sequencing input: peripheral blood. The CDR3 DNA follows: TGTGCTAGTGGTTTTGGAACAGGGGAAAGAAACACTGAAGCTTTCTTT. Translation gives CASGFGTGERNTEAFF.